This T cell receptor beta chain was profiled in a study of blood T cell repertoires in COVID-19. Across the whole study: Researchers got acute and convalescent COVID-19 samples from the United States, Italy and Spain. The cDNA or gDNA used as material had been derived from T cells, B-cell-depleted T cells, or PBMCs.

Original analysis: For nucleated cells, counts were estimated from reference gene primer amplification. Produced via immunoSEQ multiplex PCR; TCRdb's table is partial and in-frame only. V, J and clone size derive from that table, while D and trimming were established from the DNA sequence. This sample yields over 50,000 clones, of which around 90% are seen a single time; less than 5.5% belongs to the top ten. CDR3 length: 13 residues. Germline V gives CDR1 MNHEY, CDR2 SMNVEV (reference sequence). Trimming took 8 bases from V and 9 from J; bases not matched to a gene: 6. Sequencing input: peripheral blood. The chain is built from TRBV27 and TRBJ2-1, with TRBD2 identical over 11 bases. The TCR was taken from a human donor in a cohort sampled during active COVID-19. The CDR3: CASRLAGRGEQFF. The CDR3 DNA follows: TGTGCCAGCCGACTAGCGGGAAGAGGTGAGCAGTTCTTC.